What follows describes a single TCR beta chain. The antigen remains undetermined. This entry is derived from a study of shared clonotypes between healthy human individuals. Study overall: Sampling drew on donors who were two women and a few men aged 18 to 49.

Assay used: immunoSEQ multiplex PCR; TCRdb lists only in-frame clones, some missing. The table includes 2,500,000 or so clones, roughly 93% detected once. All the donors were Caucasian adults who lived in Nashville, Tennessee. Per the germline V gene, CDR1 is MDHEN and CDR2 is SYDVKM. Deletions cut 8 bases from V and 5 bases from J, with 21 bases between. This CDR3 spans 15 amino acids. Points from the study as a whole: Sampling involved blood alone; tissue repertoires likely differ.

Material: naive CD4+ T cells from PBMCs. Subset of the sample: CD45RA+ positively selected. The rearrangement joins TRBV28 to TRBJ1-2; TRBD1 might be the D (5 bases). This TCR was recovered from a man younger than 35 in good health. Some clones in this sample may be carry-over from other donors' samples. DNA of the CDR3: TGTGCCAGCGAAGTCCCCGGAAGGGGCCCATATGGCTACACCTTC. It yields the protein CASEVPGRGPYGYTF.